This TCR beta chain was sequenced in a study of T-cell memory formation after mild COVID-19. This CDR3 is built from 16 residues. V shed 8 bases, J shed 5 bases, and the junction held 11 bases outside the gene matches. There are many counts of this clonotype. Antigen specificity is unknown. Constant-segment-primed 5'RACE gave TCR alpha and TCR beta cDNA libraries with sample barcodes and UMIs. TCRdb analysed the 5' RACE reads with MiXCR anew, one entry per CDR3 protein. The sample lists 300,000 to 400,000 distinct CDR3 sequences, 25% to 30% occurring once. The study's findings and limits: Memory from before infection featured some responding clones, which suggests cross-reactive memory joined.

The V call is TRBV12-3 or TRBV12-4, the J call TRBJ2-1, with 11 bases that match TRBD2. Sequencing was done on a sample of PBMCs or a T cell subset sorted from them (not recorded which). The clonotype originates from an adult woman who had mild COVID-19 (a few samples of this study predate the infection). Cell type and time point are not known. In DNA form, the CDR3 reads TGTGCCAGCTCCCTGTTAGCGGGGGGGCCTAACAATGAGCAGTTCTTC. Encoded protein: CASSLLAGGPNNEQFF.